Only a few counts were recorded for the clone carrying this T cell receptor (beta chain). Antigen: not known. The data were taken from a study of CD8 T cells in ankylosing spondylitis. Study conclusions and caveats: Matched ankylosing spondylitis synovial fluid reportedly contained a significantly enriched population of disease-linked clones.

MiXCR, run by TCRdb on the 5' RACE reads, gives a single entry per CDR3 protein. The sample yields roughly 230,000 distinct CDR3 sequences, 15% to 20% seen once. The CDR3 loop spans 16 amino acids. Germline CDR1 and CDR2: SQVTM and ANQGSEA. With V trimmed by 2 bases and J by 5 bases, 9 bases remained unmatched. Sequenced sample: blood, either unsorted or a sorted T cell fraction (not recorded which). The receptor's source is a male donor with ankylosing spondylitis or in good health (not recorded which). The chain joins TRBV29-1 to TRBJ2-3, with TRBD2 matching 11 bases. CDR3 DNA sequence: TGCAGCGTTGAAACGAGTAGCGGGAGGGCTAGAGATACGCAGTATTTT. Translation gives CSVETSSGRARDTQYF.